The next 19 T cell receptor beta chains were all read from a single sample in a study of blood T cell repertoires in COVID-19. Clones were sequenced by immunoSEQ multiplex PCR, and TCRdb holds only the in-frame ones, with some missing. Of approximately 92,000 clones listed, roughly four fifths are singletons. Material for sequencing was peripheral blood. Receptors originate from a man in his fifties or sixties with acute or convalescent COVID-19.

The genes are TRBV7-2 and TRBJ2-3; weak D call: TRBD2 (6 bases). V lost 2 bases to trimming and J lost 1 base, with 16 bases between them. The length of the CDR3 is 17 residues. Germline assignment: CDR1 SGHTA and CDR2 FQGNSA. The CDR3 region is CASSLRSQGLRTDTQYF. The CDR3 nucleotides read TGTGCCAGCAGCTTACGTTCTCAGGGACTCCGCACAGATACGCAGTATTTT.

The chain joins TRBV6-5 to TRBJ2-7, with 8 nucleotides matching TRBD2. The junction had 11 bases not matched to a gene; V was cut back by 4 bases and J by 6 bases. The CDR3 contains 15 residues. Germline-derived CDR1 and CDR2 are MNHEY and SVGAGI. The CDR3 loop is CASSWGLAGFGEQYF. The DNA of the CDR3 is TGTGCCAGCAGTTGGGGCCTAGCGGGTTTCGGCGAGCAGTACTTC.

The rearrangement uses TRBV5-1 and TRBJ2-1; 7 bases line up with TRBD1. Germline V gene data show CDR1 as SGHRS and CDR2 as YFSETQ. V was clipped by 0 bases and J by 9 bases; unmatched bases: 3. This CDR3 spans 13 amino acids. The CDR3, as DNA: TGCGCCAGCAGCTTGGAGGGACAGAGTGAGCAGTTCTTC. Its protein product is CASSLEGQSEQFF.

This clone ranks as medium-sized. The V gene is TRBV11-3, the J gene TRBJ2-5; D gene uncertain. Germline V gives CDR1 SGHNT, CDR2 YENEEA. The CDR3 covers 14 residues. Trimming took off 2 bases at V and 0 bases at J, with 7 bases between the two ends. As DNA, the CDR3 is TGTGCCAGCAGCTTACTGCCAGACCAAGAGACCCAGTACTTC. Its protein is CASSLLPDQETQYF.

With regard to this clone: A junction end diverges from the germline sequence, so it may reflect a read error. The chain uses TRBV7-9 and TRBJ2-7, with 7 bases that match TRBD2. The CDR3 spans 15 residues. Looked up from germline, CDR1 is SEHNR and CDR2 is FQNEAQ (reference sequence). CDR3 residues: CASSLLLAGSHEQYF. CDR3 sequence (DNA): TGTGCCAGCAGCTTATTGTTAGCGGGCTCCCACGAGCAGTACTTC.

This clone was detected a few times. V usage is TRBV29-1 and J usage is TRBJ1-5; the match to TRBD1 covers 10 bases. Germline-derived CDR1 and CDR2 are SQVTM and ANQGSEA. With 6 bases clipped from V and 1 base from J, the junction kept 6 bases outside the gene matches. This CDR3 spans 15 amino acids. DNA of the CDR3: TGCAGCGTGTCGACAGGGGGCAGGAGCAATCAGCCCCAGCATTTT. Its protein is CSVSTGGRSNQPQHF.

The chain joins TRBV6-5 to TRBJ1-6; D is unresolved. Germline V lookup: CDR1 MNHEY, CDR2 SVGAGI. The CDR3 is 14 amino acids. V was clipped by 8 bases and J by 6 bases, with 14 bases between them. CDR3 sequence: CASLVTVSNSPLHF. DNA of the CDR3: TGTGCCAGCCTTGTAACAGTCTCTAATTCACCCCTCCACTTT.

This rearrangement joins TRBV3-1 (or the pseudogene TRBV3-2) to TRBJ1-5; 7 bases line up with TRBD1. This CDR3 is built from 14 residues. Germline values: CDR1 LGHDT, CDR2 YNNKEL (reference sequence). V lost 4 bases to trimming and J lost 4 bases; unmatched junction nucleotides: 4. The CDR3 nucleotides read TGTGCCAGCAGCCTCGGACAGGTAAATCAGCCCCAGCATTTT. Amino acids: CASSLGQVNQPQHF.

This clone was found once. Just one base apart from a much larger clone, this may be a read error. The chain recombines TRBV5-6 with TRBJ2-1, with 8 bases matching TRBD1. Germline V CDR1 and CDR2: SGHDT, YYEEEE. The CDR3 covers 13 residues. DNA of the CDR3: TGTGTCAGCAGCTTCGACAGGGGCGGGGAGCAGTTCTTC. Its protein is CVSSFDRGGEQFF.

This chain links TRBV10-3 with TRBJ2-2; 13 nucleotides match TRBD2. The germline gives CDR1 ENHRY, CDR2 SYGVKD. There are 17 residues in the CDR3. The ends lost 0 bases at V and 7 bases at J; junction bases unmatched: 5. In nucleotides, the CDR3 is TGTGCCATCAGTGAGTCAACTAGCGGGAGGGCCAACGGGGAGCTGTTTTTT. This translates into CAISESTSGRANGELFF.

The chain carries TRBV10-3 and TRBJ2-2, with a weak D call TRBD2 (5 bases). Trimming left V 3 bases short and J 5 bases short, with 7 bases between. Germline V CDR1 and CDR2: ENHRY, SYGVKD. The CDR3 covers 13 residues. CDR3 in amino acids: CAISDGGTGELFF. CDR3 DNA: TGTGCCATCAGTGACGGCGGGACCGGGGAGCTGTTTTTT.

As regards this clone: An end of the junction does not agree with germline; a read error may underlie this. V usage is TRBV12-5 and J usage is TRBJ2-7, with a tentative D call TRBD1 (6 bases). Germline V CDR1 and CDR2: LGHNT, FRNRAP. The CDR3 extends over 14 amino acids. CDR3 sequence: CASGFGQGSSEQYF. CDR3 nucleotides: TGTGCTAGTGGTTTTGGGCAGGGGTCCTCCGAGCAGTACTTC.

The rearrangement joins TRBV7-2 to TRBJ2-6; D might be TRBD2 (6 bases). The V end lost 8 bases, the J end lost 4 bases, and 27 bases lay between the germline ends. This CDR3 region has 19 residues. Per the germline V gene, CDR1 is SGHTA and CDR2 is FQGNSA. In DNA, the CDR3 is TGTGCCAGCTCCCTAATGGGGGGACTCGGTAGCGACGGGGCCAACGTCCTGACTTTC. This codes for CASSLMGGLGSDGANVLTF.

CDR3 region: CAISETLTGGGTEAFF. The CDR3 DNA sequence: TGTGCCATCAGTGAGACTCTAACAGGGGGCGGCACTGAAGCTTTCTTT. The V call is TRBV10-3, the J call TRBJ1-1, with TRBD1 matching over 9 bases. The J segment lost 4 bases and the V segment lost 2 bases, leaving 8 bases of the junction unmatched. The CDR3 is made up of 16 amino acids. The V gene's germline CDR1 is ENHRY and CDR2 SYGVKD.

The chain carries TRBV7-9 and TRBJ2-1; 8 bases match TRBD2. The germline gives CDR1 SEHNR, CDR2 FQNEAQ (reference sequence). V lost 3 bases and J lost 6; bases outside the gene matches: 10. The CDR3 runs to 16 residues. The CDR3 region is CASSLAGAGVFNEQFF. CDR3 in DNA: TGTGCCAGCAGCTTGGCTGGAGCGGGAGTATTCAATGAGCAGTTCTTC. The variable domain in full, with the rest retrieved from reference TRBV7-9 and TRBJ2-1, is DTGVSQNPRHKITKRGQNVTFRCDPISEHNRLYWYRQTLGQGPEFLTYFQNEAQLEKSRLLSDRFSAERPKGSFSTLEIQRTEQGDSAMYLCASSLAGAGVFNEQFFGPGTRLTVL.

The chain carries TRBV29-1 and TRBJ2-5, with D possibly being TRBD2 (7 bases). Germline V gives CDR1 SQVTM, CDR2 ANQGSEA. The CDR3 is 13 amino acids. Deletions cut 6 bases from V and 4 bases from J, with 15 bases between. This CDR3 reads CSVSRGGGETQYF. Here the CDR3 DNA reads TGCAGCGTGTCCCGCGGGGGCGGAGAGACCCAGTACTTC.

V gene TRBV3-1 (or the pseudogene TRBV3-2) combines with J gene TRBJ1-2; no reliable D call. Between the trimmed V and J ends, which lost 4 bases and 2 bases, there was a span of 11 bases. This CDR3 spans 14 amino acids. The germline CDR1 and CDR2 sequences are LGHDT and YNNKEL (reference sequence). The CDR3 DNA is TGTGCCAGCAGCCCAAACGGAGGGAACTATGGCTACACCTTC. Its translation is CASSPNGGNYGYTF.

Remarks on this clone: The same CDR3 also results from other DNA sequences found in this sample. The rearrangement uses TRBV7-2 and TRBJ1-1, with D unresolved. Germline values: CDR1 SGHTA, CDR2 FQGNSA. This CDR3 has 15 residues. Trimming pared 5 bases from V and 1 base from J, leaving 14 bases between. CDR3 sequence reads: CASSPRFDSNTEAFF. CDR3 bases: TGTGCCAGCAGCCCCCGCTTTGACTCGAACACTGAAGCTTTCTTT. Filled out from reference TRBV7-2 and TRBJ1-1, the complete variable domain reads GAGVSQSPSNKVTEKGKDVELRCDPISGHTALYWYRQSLGQGLEFLIYFQGNSAPDKSGLPSDRFSAERTGGSVSTLTIQRTQQEDSAVYLCASSPRFDSNTEAFFGQGTRLTVV.

The rearrangement joins TRBV10-3 to TRBJ2-3; 10 bases fit TRBD2. The CDR3 consists of 17 residues. Germline V CDR1 and CDR2: ENHRY, SYGVKD. V shed 3 bases, J shed 3 bases, and the junction held 9 bases outside the gene matches. The CDR3 sequence: CAISDVSSGRMTDTQYF. CDR3 in DNA: TGTGCCATCAGTGATGTGTCTAGCGGGAGAATGACAGATACGCAGTATTTT.